This T cell receptor (beta chain) was sequenced during a study of HIV-infected children after antiretroviral therapy interruption. Study at large: Weeks 0, 48 and 150 were sampled under continuous treatment. The study, taken as a whole, reports: Sorted CD45RA+ naive cells might include minor non-naive CD45RA+ cells.

A 3' RACE protocol on RNA, with unique molecular identifiers, produced the TCR library. Each CDR3 protein gets one entry after TCRdb re-called the 3' RACE reads with MiXCR. This table has about 37,000 distinct CDR3 sequences, around 7% appearing once. The treatment was: PENTA 11 planned treatment interruption arm or continuous ART arm. At least 5 million viable PBMCs were required per cryopreserved sample. The table lists this clonotype with a few counts. Its antigen remains unknown. Trimming stripped 1 base from V and 1 base from J, with 12 bases between. Germline V CDR1 and CDR2: SGHRS, YFSETQ. The CDR3 sequence is 15 residues long.

The genes are TRBV5-1 and TRBJ2-7; TRBD1 might be the D (6 bases). The clonotype was recovered from a pool of human donors with HIV. This specimen consisted of CD45RA+ CD4+ T cells from PBMCs, pooled from several time points, obtained from a donor given antiretroviral therapy, either interrupted or continuous. Noted subset: naive CD4+ CD45RA+ CD45RO- T cells. CDR3 DNA: TGCGCCAGCAGCTTGCAGGGGACGCTTTCCTACGAGCAGTACTTC. Its protein is CASSLQGTLSYEQYF.